This T cell receptor beta chain was recorded in a study of OX40 agonist ivuxolimab in advanced cancers. About the full investigation: The costimulatory receptor OX40 (CD134) was targeted by ivuxolimab, a fully human IgG2 agonistic monoclonal antibody. Intravenous ivuxolimab was administered to patients every 2 weeks at six dose levels: 0.01, 0.1, 0.3, 1.5, 3 and 10 mg/kg. Of the approximately 54 dose-escalation patients, hepatocellular carcinoma was present in about 20, melanoma in around 15, renal cell carcinoma in 9 and head and neck cancer in 9. A male proportion of around 81% and a mean age of roughly 58 years, ranging from roughly 23 to 80, were recorded for the dose-escalation cohort. Prior anti-PD-1, anti-PD-L1 or anti-CTLA-4 therapy was permitted, and checkpoint inhibitors had been received by around 40% of dose-escalation patients. Partial responses occurred in three dose-escalation patients, of whom one had hepatocellular carcinoma and two had cutaneous melanoma. Peripheral TCRbeta sequencing was intended to test whether TCR sequence diversity was altered and clonal T-cell expansion was caused by ivuxolimab. The paper covers the monotherapy dose-escalation part of the phase I ivuxolimab trial, which included N of about 56 patients.

Broad study findings and their caveats: Low levels of normalized T-cell clonal expansion were also shown by some nonresponding patients. The antigen specificity of the clonally expanded peripheral T cells was not determined. At doses of 0.1 to 3.0 mg/kg, clonal expansion of both CD4+ and CD8+ blood T cells was observed from baseline to week 6. In the 0.1-3.0 mg/kg groups, partial responders had among the lowest normalized peripheral clonal expansion, particularly in CD8+ T cells. After ivuxolimab, more expanded clones were found on average in CD8+ T cells than in CD4+ T cells.

A remark on this clone: It lacks a known antigen. Base quality data are lacking; no much larger clone is found one base away.

To sequence the TCRbeta CDR3 region, genomic DNA was isolated from the sorted cells. The immunoSEQ Assay was used to sequence the TCRbeta CDR3 regions. Drawn from immuneACCESS, this table holds only the in-frame rearrangements with V and J called that TCRdb kept. Clones are partly lost; checked studies trace under half to an unresolved V gene and leave the rest unexplained. Present in this sample are some 78,000 clones, around 91% of which were seen just once. Under 3.5% of the sample goes to the ten largest clones. The trial excluded patients who had a history of autoimmune disease or who were on systemic immunosuppression. Peripheral blood for TCR sequencing was drawn from every dose cohort at baseline, at cycle 4 day 1 and at cycle 7 day 1. Samples were obtained from an open-label, multicenter, first-in-human phase I dose-escalation trial of ivuxolimab. Adults with locally advanced or metastatic melanoma, renal cell carcinoma, hepatocellular carcinoma or head and neck squamous cell carcinoma were enrolled in the trial. Before TCR sequencing, CD4+ T cells and CD8+ T cells were sorted from peripheral blood as separate populations.

The CDR3, cysteine through phenylalanine, is 13 amino acids long. Of all the DNA, just the CDR3 is kept, 39 bases in frame from base 1. Cut back by 5 bases and 5 bases, the V and J ends lie 11 bases apart. Sequences SGHRS (CDR1) and YFSETQ (CDR2) are obtained from the germline V gene. The receptor was isolated from an adult with an advanced solid tumor such as melanoma, head and neck, liver or kidney cancer. The sample here was CD4+ or CD8+ T cells sorted from blood, taken in a trial of the OX40 agonist ivuxolimab. The V gene is TRBV5-1 and the J gene is TRBJ2-1; TRBD1 is perhaps the D gene, given 7 matching bases. The sequenced DNA: TGCGCCAGCAGGCAGGGGGGAGACAATGAGCAGTTCTTC. Its protein is CASRQGGDNEQFF.